This TCR beta chain came from a study of T cells in Graves' hyperthyroidism and ophthalmopathy. This clonotype was counted many times. Antigen unknown. Study-level points and caveats: Among clonotypes expanded in thyroid above 0.001, most were also found in blood.

The CDR3 regions of TCR beta were amplified from RNA transcripts. HTBI primers were used for first-round RT-PCR of the TCR CDR3. TCRdb ran MiXCR on the multiplex PCR reads and lists one entry per CDR3 protein. The sample records 500,000 to 750,000 distinct CDR3 sequences, over 12% being singletons. Germline loops: CDR1 SGHTA, CDR2 FQGNSA. The trim removed 2 bases at V and 5 bases at J, leaving 11 bases unmatched. The CDR3 spans 17 residues. Sequencing was done on a sample of blood. The chain couples TRBV7-2 to TRBJ2-2; TRBD1 agrees at 7 bases. The origin of this receptor is a woman aged 18 to 35 with Graves' ophthalmopathy. The chain's CDR3 is CASSLSTGAARTGELFF. In nucleotides, the CDR3 is TGTGCCAGCAGCTTATCCACAGGGGCCGCGAGGACCGGGGAGCTGTTTTTT.